Listed below are T cell receptor beta chains from one sample, sequenced in a study of T cell repertoires in cytomegalovirus infection. TCRdb analysed the reads with MiXCR anew, one entry per CDR3 protein. The table has 600,000 to 700,000 distinct CDR3 sequences, 33% seen once. Which antigens these TCRs recognize remains unknown. Here the sequenced sample was cultured PBMCs, taken from culture after CMV antigen stimulation. The origin of the receptors is a human donor in good health (CMV status not recorded). Some clones in this sample may be carry-over from other donors' samples. CDR3s include the opening cysteine and the closing phenylalanine or tryptophan. Fields, in order: J gene, V gene, clone size, D gene, CDR3 protein, CDR3 DNA. D genes are given only for firm matches. Not every row has a clone size; where given, it reads once, few, many or a size class.

J gene: TRBJ1-5; V gene: TRBV24-1; clone size: NA; D gene: NA; CDR3 protein: CATSAGGSNQPQHF; CDR3 DNA: TGTGCCACCAGTGCGGGAGGAAGCAATCAGCCCCAGCATTTT
J gene: TRBJ2-7; V gene: TRBV4-1; clone size: NA; D gene: TRBD2; CDR3 protein: CASSQELAGDLQQYF; CDR3 DNA: TGCGCCAGCAGCCAAGAACTAGCGGGAGACCTCCAGCAGTACTTC
J gene: TRBJ1-1; V gene: TRBV7-6; clone size: few; D gene: NA; CDR3 protein: CASSLASGGTTEAFF; CDR3 DNA: TGTGCCAGCAGCTTAGCTTCCGGGGGCACCACTGAAGCTTTCTTT
J gene: TRBJ1-6; V gene: TRBV6-1; clone size: NA; D gene: NA; CDR3 protein: CASSEGSYYTLNPPLHF; CDR3 DNA: TGTGCCAGCAGTGAAGGATCGTATTATACCCTCAATCCACCCCTCCACTTT
J gene: TRBJ1-4; V gene: TRBV7-8; clone size: many; D gene: NA; CDR3 protein: CASSFRDPRGKLFF; CDR3 DNA: TGTGCCAGCAGCTTTCGTGACCCCAGGGGAAAACTGTTTTTT
J gene: TRBJ2-1; V gene: TRBV20-1; clone size: once; D gene: TRBD2; CDR3 protein: CSANRNLAGGLLYNEQFF; CDR3 DNA: TGCAGTGCTAATCGGAATTTAGCGGGGGGGCTACTGTACAATGAGCAGTTCTTC
J gene: TRBJ1-1; V gene: TRBV11-2; clone size: NA; D gene: NA; CDR3 protein: CASSVTPPQAFF; CDR3 DNA: TGTGCCAGCAGCGTAACCCCCCCCCAAGCTTTCTTT
J gene: TRBJ2-3; V gene: TRBV20-1; clone size: NA; D gene: TRBD2; CDR3 protein: CSALTSFSDTQYF; CDR3 DNA: TGCAGTGCCCTGACTAGCTTCTCAGATACGCAGTATTTT
J gene: TRBJ2-2; V gene: TRBV4-3; clone size: NA; D gene: NA; CDR3 protein: CASSQLLSEAGELFF; CDR3 DNA: TGCGCCAGCAGCCAACTGCTTTCGGAGGCCGGGGAGCTGTTTTTT
J gene: TRBJ2-1; V gene: TRBV19; clone size: few; D gene: TRBD1; CDR3 protein: CASSSQQGWSYNEQFF; CDR3 DNA: TGTGCCAGTAGTTCCCAACAGGGGTGGTCCTACAATGAGCAGTTCTTC
J gene: TRBJ2-3; V gene: TRBV18; clone size: once; D gene: TRBD2; CDR3 protein: CASAFVAGGSDTQYF; CDR3 DNA: TGTGCCAGCGCGTTTGTGGCGGGAGGCTCAGATACGCAGTATTTT
J gene: TRBJ1-4; V gene: TRBV5-4; clone size: NA; D gene: NA; CDR3 protein: CASSLVGTGNEKLFF; CDR3 DNA: TGTGCCAGCAGCTTGGTAGGGACGGGAAATGAAAAACTGTTTTTT
J gene: TRBJ1-2; V gene: TRBV7-8; clone size: many; D gene: TRBD1; CDR3 protein: CASSLDHGTGGYGYTF; CDR3 DNA: TGTGCCAGCAGCTTAGACCACGGGACAGGGGGCTATGGCTACACCTTC
J gene: TRBJ2-1; V gene: TRBV6-2/TRBV6-3; clone size: NA; D gene: NA; CDR3 protein: CASSRPAGRLSTLEQFF; CDR3 DNA: TGTGCCAGCAGCCGACCAGCGGGCCGACTATCCACCTTAGAGCAGTTCTTC
J gene: TRBJ2-7; V gene: TRBV6-2/TRBV6-3; clone size: NA; D gene: NA; CDR3 protein: CTSSYSTSYEQYF; CDR3 DNA: TGTACCAGCAGTTACTCAACTAGCTACGAGCAGTACTTC
J gene: TRBJ1-6; V gene: TRBV7-8; clone size: NA; D gene: NA; CDR3 protein: CASSPVGNSPLHF; CDR3 DNA: TGTGCCAGCAGCCCAGTGGGGAATTCACCCCTCCACTTT
J gene: TRBJ1-1; V gene: TRBV5-6; clone size: NA; D gene: TRBD1; CDR3 protein: CASRSDREYPFGTEAFF; CDR3 DNA: TGTGCCAGCAGATCAGACAGGGAATACCCGTTTGGGACTGAAGCTTTCTTT
J gene: TRBJ2-2; V gene: TRBV19; clone size: NA; D gene: NA; CDR3 protein: CASSMGRGDTGELFF; CDR3 DNA: TGTGCCAGTAGTATGGGCAGAGGCGACACCGGGGAGCTGTTTTTT
J gene: TRBJ1-4; V gene: TRBV5-1; clone size: NA; D gene: TRBD1; CDR3 protein: CASSLAGTAEEKLFF; CDR3 DNA: TGCGCCAGCAGCTTGGCGGGGACAGCGGAAGAAAAACTGTTTTTT
J gene: TRBJ2-1; V gene: TRBV2; clone size: NA; D gene: NA; CDR3 protein: CASRGGGAARNNEQFF; CDR3 DNA: TGTGCCAGCAGGGGGGGGGGGGCGGCACGAAACAATGAGCAGTTCTTC
J gene: TRBJ2-3; V gene: TRBV5-5; clone size: few; D gene: NA; CDR3 protein: CASSTKAKSTDTQYF; CDR3 DNA: TGTGCCAGCAGCACGAAAGCGAAAAGCACAGATACGCAGTATTTT
J gene: TRBJ1-1; V gene: TRBV4-1; clone size: NA; D gene: NA; CDR3 protein: CASSHSPGAFTEAFF; CDR3 DNA: TGCGCCAGCAGCCATTCTCCAGGGGCTTTCACTGAAGCTTTCTTT
J gene: TRBJ2-3; V gene: TRBV7-6; clone size: NA; D gene: NA; CDR3 protein: CASTLLLMGDTQYF; CDR3 DNA: TGTGCCAGCACCCTCCTCCTCATGGGAGATACGCAGTATTTT
J gene: TRBJ1-2; V gene: TRBV12-5; clone size: NA; D gene: NA; CDR3 protein: CASGWNPFYGYTF; CDR3 DNA: TGTGCTAGTGGTTGGAACCCCTTTTATGGCTACACCTTC
J gene: TRBJ2-2; V gene: TRBV19; clone size: few; D gene: TRBD1; CDR3 protein: CASSIFFDDRGPSNTGELFF; CDR3 DNA: TGTGCCAGTAGTATCTTTTTTGATGACAGGGGGCCCTCGAACACCGGGGAGCTGTTTTTT
J gene: TRBJ2-3; V gene: TRBV6-1; clone size: NA; D gene: NA; CDR3 protein: CASSEVRGDTQYF; CDR3 DNA: TGTGCCAGCAGTGAAGTCCGGGGAGATACGCAGTATTTT
J gene: TRBJ1-3; V gene: TRBV7-9; clone size: NA; D gene: TRBD1; CDR3 protein: CASSVVGQGAGNTIYF; CDR3 DNA: TGTGCCAGCAGCGTCGTGGGACAGGGGGCAGGAAACACCATATATTTT
J gene: TRBJ1-5; V gene: TRBV5-6; clone size: NA; D gene: NA; CDR3 protein: CASSRWGGLSNQPQHF; CDR3 DNA: TGTGCCAGCAGCAGATGGGGGGGCTTGAGCAATCAGCCCCAGCATTTT
J gene: TRBJ2-7; V gene: TRBV2; clone size: NA; D gene: NA; CDR3 protein: CASKGSGIIYEQYF; CDR3 DNA: TGTGCCAGCAAGGGGAGCGGAATCATTTACGAGCAGTACTTC
J gene: TRBJ1-1; V gene: TRBV12-5; clone size: NA; D gene: NA; CDR3 protein: CASGLSAGVNTEAFF; CDR3 DNA: TGTGCTAGTGGTTTGTCGGCAGGGGTGAACACTGAAGCTTTCTTT
J gene: TRBJ1-1; V gene: TRBV20-1; clone size: NA; D gene: NA; CDR3 protein: CSARDPIGQPHRAFF; CDR3 DNA: TGCAGTGCTAGAGATCCCATCGGACAACCCCACCGGGCTTTCTTT
J gene: TRBJ1-5; V gene: TRBV19; clone size: NA; D gene: TRBD1; CDR3 protein: CASNEGAFNNQPQHF; CDR3 DNA: TGTGCCAGTAACGAGGGGGCCTTTAACAATCAGCCCCAGCATTTT
J gene: TRBJ2-1; V gene: TRBV2; clone size: NA; D gene: TRBD1; CDR3 protein: CASSEFRDRALDEQFF; CDR3 DNA: TGTGCCAGCAGTGAGTTCCGGGACAGGGCCTTGGATGAGCAGTTCTTC
J gene: TRBJ1-1; V gene: TRBV6-5; clone size: NA; D gene: TRBD1; CDR3 protein: CASSWDREDFLYSAFF; CDR3 DNA: TGTGCCAGCAGTTGGGACAGGGAGGATTTTTTATACTCGGCTTTCTTT
J gene: TRBJ2-3; V gene: TRBV7-2; clone size: NA; D gene: NA; CDR3 protein: CASSLARGGSGDTQYF; CDR3 DNA: TGTGCCAGCAGCTTAGCGCGCGGAGGGTCGGGAGATACGCAGTATTTT
J gene: TRBJ2-1; V gene: TRBV27; clone size: NA; D gene: NA; CDR3 protein: CASRGTPGSYNEQFF; CDR3 DNA: TGTGCCAGCAGGGGGACACCGGGGTCCTACAATGAGCAGTTCTTC
J gene: TRBJ2-3; V gene: TRBV7-6; clone size: NA; D gene: TRBD2; CDR3 protein: CASSLGRSGGATDTQYF; CDR3 DNA: TGTGCCAGCAGCTTAGGGCGCAGCGGGGGGGCGACAGATACGCAGTATTTT
J gene: TRBJ1-4; V gene: TRBV7-8; clone size: many; D gene: TRBD1; CDR3 protein: CASSPVRTGLEKLFF; CDR3 DNA: TGTGCCAGCAGCCCCGTGAGGACAGGGCTTGAAAAACTGTTTTTT
J gene: TRBJ2-3; V gene: TRBV7-9; clone size: many; D gene: NA; CDR3 protein: CASSSPLAVTQYF; CDR3 DNA: TGTGCCAGCAGCTCCCCACTAGCCGTTACGCAGTATTTT
J gene: TRBJ1-6; V gene: TRBV5-6; clone size: NA; D gene: NA; CDR3 protein: CASSLPGGYSEPLHF; CDR3 DNA: TGTGCCAGCAGCCTACCAGGCGGCTACAGTGAACCCCTCCACTTT
J gene: TRBJ1-1; V gene: TRBV7-2; clone size: many; D gene: NA; CDR3 protein: CASSFQTRGEAFF; CDR3 DNA: TGTGCCAGCAGCTTCCAGACTAGGGGTGAAGCTTTCTTT
J gene: TRBJ2-7; V gene: TRBV7-6; clone size: few; D gene: TRBD2; CDR3 protein: CASSLSYLTSGRTYEQYF; CDR3 DNA: TGTGCCAGCAGCTTATCATATTTGACTAGCGGGAGAACCTACGAGCAGTACTTC
J gene: TRBJ2-7; V gene: TRBV10-3; clone size: NA; D gene: NA; CDR3 protein: CAITGRFDEQYF; CDR3 DNA: TGTGCCATCACCGGGCGCTTCGACGAGCAGTACTTC
J gene: TRBJ1-3; V gene: TRBV5-1; clone size: NA; D gene: NA; CDR3 protein: CASSRETGGSSGNTIYF; CDR3 DNA: TGCGCCAGCAGCCGGGAGACGGGGGGGAGCTCTGGAAACACCATATATTTT
J gene: TRBJ2-7; V gene: TRBV20-1; clone size: NA; D gene: NA; CDR3 protein: CSARVGLAGYEQYF; CDR3 DNA: TGCAGTGCTAGAGTGGGCCTAGCCGGCTACGAGCAGTACTTC
J gene: TRBJ2-1; V gene: TRBV7-8; clone size: many; D gene: NA; CDR3 protein: CASSLEYRTTYNEQFF; CDR3 DNA: TGTGCCAGCAGCTTAGAATATCGGACTACCTACAATGAGCAGTTCTTC
J gene: TRBJ1-6; V gene: TRBV7-6; clone size: few; D gene: TRBD1; CDR3 protein: CASSLGTGSPLHF; CDR3 DNA: TGTGCCAGCAGCTTAGGGACAGGATCACCCCTCCACTTT
J gene: TRBJ2-3; V gene: TRBV7-2; clone size: many; D gene: NA; CDR3 protein: CASSSLGYDTQYF; CDR3 DNA: TGTGCCAGCAGCTCCCTAGGTTACGATACGCAGTATTTT
J gene: TRBJ2-3; V gene: TRBV12-3/TRBV12-4; clone size: NA; D gene: NA; CDR3 protein: CASSSGLENTQYF; CDR3 DNA: TGTGCCAGCAGTTCGGGACTGGAAAATACGCAGTATTTT
J gene: TRBJ1-5; V gene: TRBV29-1; clone size: NA; D gene: TRBD1; CDR3 protein: CSVGTGHQPQHF; CDR3 DNA: TGCAGCGTTGGGACAGGTCATCAGCCCCAGCATTTT
J gene: TRBJ2-1; V gene: TRBV20-1; clone size: NA; D gene: NA; CDR3 protein: CSARVRFSSYNEQFF; CDR3 DNA: TGCAGTGCTAGGGTCAGGTTCTCCTCCTACAATGAGCAGTTCTTC
J gene: TRBJ1-2; V gene: TRBV28; clone size: few; D gene: NA; CDR3 protein: CASTSRWSYTF; CDR3 DNA: TGTGCCAGCACCTCACGTTGGAGCTACACCTTC
J gene: TRBJ2-5; V gene: TRBV7-2; clone size: NA; D gene: NA; CDR3 protein: CASSLARMGETQYF; CDR3 DNA: TGTGCCAGCAGCTTAGCGCGAATGGGAGAGACCCAGTACTTC
J gene: TRBJ1-5; V gene: TRBV6-2/TRBV6-3; clone size: few; D gene: NA; CDR3 protein: CASRGSGNQPQHF; CDR3 DNA: TGTGCCAGCAGGGGGTCTGGGAATCAGCCCCAGCATTTT
J gene: TRBJ2-5; V gene: TRBV5-4; clone size: NA; D gene: NA; CDR3 protein: CASSLGGDSQETQYF; CDR3 DNA: TGTGCCAGCAGCTTGGGGGGCGACAGCCAAGAGACCCAGTACTTC
J gene: TRBJ1-2; V gene: TRBV5-3; clone size: NA; D gene: NA; CDR3 protein: CASSRVEGTSYGYTF; CDR3 DNA: TGTGCCAGCAGTCGGGTCGAGGGTACGAGCTATGGCTACACCTTC
J gene: TRBJ2-1; V gene: TRBV28; clone size: NA; D gene: NA; CDR3 protein: CASSLSFGEQFF; CDR3 DNA: TGTGCCAGCAGTCTTTCTTTTGGTGAGCAGTTCTTC
J gene: TRBJ1-5; V gene: TRBV20-1; clone size: NA; D gene: TRBD1; CDR3 protein: CSAGGQGDYSNQPQHF; CDR3 DNA: TGCAGTGCCGGGGGACAGGGGGACTATAGCAATCAGCCCCAGCATTTT
J gene: TRBJ1-3; V gene: TRBV4-1; clone size: NA; D gene: NA; CDR3 protein: CASSQPTGKRGNTIYF; CDR3 DNA: TGCGCCAGCAGCCAACCCACAGGGAAGCGCGGAAACACCATATATTTT
J gene: TRBJ1-2; V gene: TRBV19; clone size: NA; D gene: TRBD1; CDR3 protein: CASSIEGTAPGYTF; CDR3 DNA: TGTGCCAGTAGTATAGAGGGGACAGCCCCGGGCTACACCTTC